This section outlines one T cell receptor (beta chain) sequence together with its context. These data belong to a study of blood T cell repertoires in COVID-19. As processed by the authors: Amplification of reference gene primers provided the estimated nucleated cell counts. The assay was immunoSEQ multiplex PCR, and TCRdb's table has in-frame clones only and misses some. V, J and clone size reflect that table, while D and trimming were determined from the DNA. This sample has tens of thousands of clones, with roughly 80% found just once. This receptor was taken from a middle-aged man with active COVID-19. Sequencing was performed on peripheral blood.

As DNA, the CDR3 is TGTGCCAGCAGACCGGCACAGGCCAGAGTTGAAGCTTTCTTT. This encodes CASRPAQARVEAFF. This chain uses TRBV28 with TRBJ1-1, with a tentative D call TRBD1 (5 bases). Trimming left V 6 bases short and J 7 bases short, with 18 bases between. The CDR3 is made up of 14 amino acids. Germline loops: CDR1 MDHEN, CDR2 SYDVKM. Supplemented by reference TRBV28 and TRBJ1-1, the full variable domain reads DVKVTQSSRYLVKRTGEKVFLECVQDMDHENMFWYRQDPGLGLRLIYFSYDVKMKEKGDIPEGYSVSREKKERFSLILESASTNQTSMYLCASRPAQARVEAFFGQGTRLTVV.